This T cell receptor (beta chain) stems from a study of CD8 T cells in Susac syndrome. A quantity of about 0.5 to 1 ug RNA underwent reverse transcription using random hexamers. immunoSEQ multiplex PCR amplified TCR beta CDR3 across 54 Vbeta, 13 Jbeta. TCRdb reanalysed the immunoSEQ multiplex PCR reads using MiXCR and keeps one entry per CDR3 protein. The table shows roughly 130,000 distinct CDR3 sequences, with roughly 96% occurring only once. This CDR3 is 14 amino acids long. Germline V gene lookup returns CDR1 SQVTM and CDR2 ANQGSEA. Trimming took 6 bases from V and 6 from J, leaving 17 bases between them. Negative isolation was used for CD8+ and CD4+ T cells, and FACS enrichment was applied to TEMRA cells.

The sample taken for sequencing was CD4+ T cells from PBMCs. This sequence joins TRBV29-1 and TRBJ2-2; possibly TRBD1 or TRBD2 for D (5 bases each). The TCR sequence derives from a human donor in good health. CDR3 amino acids: CSVGVRVGAGELFF. CDR3 nucleotides: TGCAGCGTGGGGGTCCGGGTCGGGGCCGGGGAGCTGTTTTTT.